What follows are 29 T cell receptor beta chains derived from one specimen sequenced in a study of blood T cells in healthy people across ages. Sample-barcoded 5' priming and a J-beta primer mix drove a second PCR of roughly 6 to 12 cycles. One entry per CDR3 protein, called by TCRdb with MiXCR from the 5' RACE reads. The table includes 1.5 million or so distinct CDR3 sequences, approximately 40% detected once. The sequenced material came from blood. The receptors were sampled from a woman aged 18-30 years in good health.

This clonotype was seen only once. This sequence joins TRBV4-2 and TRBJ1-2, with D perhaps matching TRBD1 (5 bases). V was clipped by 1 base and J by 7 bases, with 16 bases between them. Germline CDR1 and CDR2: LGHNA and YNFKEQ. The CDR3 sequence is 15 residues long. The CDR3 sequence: CASSQGASGASGYTF. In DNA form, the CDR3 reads TGTGCCAGCAGCCAAGGAGCTTCCGGGGCCTCTGGCTACACCTTC.

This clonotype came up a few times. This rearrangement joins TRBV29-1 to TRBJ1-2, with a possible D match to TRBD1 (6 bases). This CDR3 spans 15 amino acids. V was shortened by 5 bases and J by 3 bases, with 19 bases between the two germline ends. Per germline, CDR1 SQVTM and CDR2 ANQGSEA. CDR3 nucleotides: TGCAGCGTTCTAGCCCGAGGAGGGGGAGACTATGGCTACACCTTC. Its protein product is CSVLARGGGDYGYTF.

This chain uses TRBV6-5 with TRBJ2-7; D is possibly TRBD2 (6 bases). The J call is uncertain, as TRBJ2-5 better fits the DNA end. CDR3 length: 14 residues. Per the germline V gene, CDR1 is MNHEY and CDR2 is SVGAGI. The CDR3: CASRRAGLGETQYF. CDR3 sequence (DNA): TGTGCCAGCAGACGTGCGGGACTCGGGGAGACCCAGTACTTC.

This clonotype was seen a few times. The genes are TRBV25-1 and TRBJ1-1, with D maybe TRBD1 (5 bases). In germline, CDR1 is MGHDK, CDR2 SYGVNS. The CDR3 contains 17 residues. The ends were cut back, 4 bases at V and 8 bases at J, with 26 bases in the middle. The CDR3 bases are TGTGCCAGCAGTGCAATAAGCCACCTCTCGGGGGTTGAGGAAGCTTTCTTT. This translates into CASSAISHLSGVEEAFF.

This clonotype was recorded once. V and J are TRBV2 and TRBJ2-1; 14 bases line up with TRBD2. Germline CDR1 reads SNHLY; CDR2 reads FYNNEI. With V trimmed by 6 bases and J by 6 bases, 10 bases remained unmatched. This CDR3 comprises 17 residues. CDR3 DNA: TGTGCCAGCAGGGCGGACAGACTAGCGGGGGGGATCAATGAGCAGTTCTTC. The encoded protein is CASRADRLAGGINEQFF.

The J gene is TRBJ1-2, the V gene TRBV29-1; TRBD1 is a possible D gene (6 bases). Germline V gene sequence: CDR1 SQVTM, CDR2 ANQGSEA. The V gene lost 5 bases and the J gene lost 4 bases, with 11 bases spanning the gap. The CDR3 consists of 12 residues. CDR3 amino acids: CSVPDRSYGYTF. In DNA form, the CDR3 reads TGCAGCGTTCCCGACAGGTCCTATGGCTACACCTTC.

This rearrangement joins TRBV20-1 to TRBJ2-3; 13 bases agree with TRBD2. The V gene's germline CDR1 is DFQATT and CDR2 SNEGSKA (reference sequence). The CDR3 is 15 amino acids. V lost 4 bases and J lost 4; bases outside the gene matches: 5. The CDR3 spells CSATRTSGSADTQYF. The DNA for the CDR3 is TGCAGTGCTACGAGGACTAGCGGGAGTGCAGATACGCAGTATTTT.

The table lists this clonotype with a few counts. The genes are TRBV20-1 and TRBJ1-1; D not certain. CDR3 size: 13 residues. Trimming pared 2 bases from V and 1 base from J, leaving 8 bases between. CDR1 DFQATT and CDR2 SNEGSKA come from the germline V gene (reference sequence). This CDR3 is CSARPAGNTEAFF. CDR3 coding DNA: TGCAGTGCTAGACCGGCGGGGAACACTGAAGCTTTCTTT.

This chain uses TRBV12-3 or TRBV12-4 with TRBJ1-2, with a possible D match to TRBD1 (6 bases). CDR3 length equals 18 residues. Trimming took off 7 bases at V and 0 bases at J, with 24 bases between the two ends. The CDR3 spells CASKLWARGEKSNYGYTF. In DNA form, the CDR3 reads TGTGCCAGCAAACTTTGGGCCAGGGGCGAGAAATCTAACTATGGCTACACCTTC.

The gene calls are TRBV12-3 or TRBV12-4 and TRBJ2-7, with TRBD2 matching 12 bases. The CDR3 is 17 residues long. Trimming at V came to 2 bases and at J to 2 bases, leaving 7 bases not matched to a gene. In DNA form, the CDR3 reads TGTGCCAGCAGTTTAACTAGCGGGGGGACTGAAACCTACGAGCAGTACTTC. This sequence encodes CASSLTSGGTETYEQYF.

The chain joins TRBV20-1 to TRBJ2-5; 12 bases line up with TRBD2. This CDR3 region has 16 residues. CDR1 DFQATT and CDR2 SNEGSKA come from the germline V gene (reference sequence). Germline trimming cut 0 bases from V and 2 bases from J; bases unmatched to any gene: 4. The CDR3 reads CSARDRTSGVQETQYF. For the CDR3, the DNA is TGCAGTGCTAGAGATCGGACTAGCGGGGTACAAGAGACCCAGTACTTC.

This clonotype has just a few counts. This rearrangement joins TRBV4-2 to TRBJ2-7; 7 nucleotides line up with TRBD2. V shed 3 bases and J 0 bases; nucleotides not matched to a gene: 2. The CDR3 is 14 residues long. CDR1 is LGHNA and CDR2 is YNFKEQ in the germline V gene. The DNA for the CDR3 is TGTGCCAGCAGCCAGCGGGACTACTCCTACGAGCAGTACTTC. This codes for CASSQRDYSYEQYF.

CDR3 bases: TGTGCCAGCGGGATGACCGGGGCATCCTACGAGCAGTACTTC. The encoded protein is CASGMTGASYEQYF. This chain links TRBV6-5 with TRBJ2-7; D may correspond to TRBD1 or TRBD2 (5 bases each). The CDR3 consists of 14 residues. From germline, CDR1 is MNHEY and CDR2 SVGAGI. Trimming took off 8 bases at V and 1 base at J, with 15 bases between the two ends.

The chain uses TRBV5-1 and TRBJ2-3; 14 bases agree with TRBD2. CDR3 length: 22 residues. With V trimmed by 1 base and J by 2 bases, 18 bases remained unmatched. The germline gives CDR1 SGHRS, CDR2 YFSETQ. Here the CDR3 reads CASSLSGSGLAGEGATTDTQYF. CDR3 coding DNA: TGCGCCAGCAGCTTGTCCGGGTCGGGACTAGCGGGAGAGGGGGCTACCACAGATACGCAGTATTTT. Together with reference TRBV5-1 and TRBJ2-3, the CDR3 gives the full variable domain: KAGVTQTPRYLIKTRGQQVTLSCSPISGHRSVSWYQQTPGQGLQFLFEYFSETQRNKGNFPGRFSGRQFSNSRSEMNVSTLELGDSALYLCASSLSGSGLAGEGATTDTQYFGPGTRLTVL.

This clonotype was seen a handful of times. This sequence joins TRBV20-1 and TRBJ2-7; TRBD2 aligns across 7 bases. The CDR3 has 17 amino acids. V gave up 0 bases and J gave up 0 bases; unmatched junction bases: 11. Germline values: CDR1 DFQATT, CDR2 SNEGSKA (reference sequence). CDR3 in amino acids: CSARDYGGSRSSYEQYF. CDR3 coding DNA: TGCAGTGCTAGAGATTACGGCGGGAGTCGATCCTCCTACGAGCAGTACTTC.

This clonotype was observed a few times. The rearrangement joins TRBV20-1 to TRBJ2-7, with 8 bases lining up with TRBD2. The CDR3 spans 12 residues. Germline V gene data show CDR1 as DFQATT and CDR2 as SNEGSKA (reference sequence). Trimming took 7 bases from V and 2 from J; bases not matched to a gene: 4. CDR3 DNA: TGCAGTGGGGCGGGAGGAACCTACGAGCAGTACTTC. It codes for CSGAGGTYEQYF.

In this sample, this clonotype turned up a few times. The CDR3 loop is CASSAGGWGYEQYF. For the CDR3, the DNA is TGTGCCAGCAGTGCCGGGGGCTGGGGTTACGAGCAGTACTTC. The chain has TRBV2 and TRBJ2-7; D may match TRBD1 or TRBD2 (6 bases each). The V end lost 4 bases, the J end lost 4 bases, and 14 bases lay between the germline ends. Germline CDR1 and CDR2: SNHLY and FYNNEI. CDR3 length: 14 amino acids.

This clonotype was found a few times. The CDR3 sequence: CASSSGGTTNEKLFF. The CDR3 DNA reads as TGTGCCAGCAGTTCCGGAGGAACAACTAATGAAAAACTGTTTTTT. The chain recombines TRBV2 with TRBJ1-4; D is ambiguous. Germline V gives CDR1 SNHLY, CDR2 FYNNEI. The CDR3 consists of 15 residues. The V and J ends lost 5 bases and 0 bases respectively, with 10 bases between them.

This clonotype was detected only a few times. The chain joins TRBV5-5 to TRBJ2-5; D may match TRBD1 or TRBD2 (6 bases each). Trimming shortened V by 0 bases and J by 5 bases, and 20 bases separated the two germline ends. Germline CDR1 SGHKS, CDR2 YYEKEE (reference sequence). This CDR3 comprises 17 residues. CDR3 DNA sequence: TGTGCCAGCAGCTTGGCCGTCGGGGGCGCGTTTAGGGAGACCCAGTACTTC. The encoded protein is CASSLAVGGAFRETQYF.

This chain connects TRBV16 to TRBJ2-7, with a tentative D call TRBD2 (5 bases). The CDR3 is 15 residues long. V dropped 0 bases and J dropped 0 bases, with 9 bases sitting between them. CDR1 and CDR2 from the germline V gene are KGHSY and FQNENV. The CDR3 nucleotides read TGTGCCAGCAGCCAATCTAGCGCTTACTCCTACGAGCAGTACTTC. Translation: CASSQSSAYSYEQYF.

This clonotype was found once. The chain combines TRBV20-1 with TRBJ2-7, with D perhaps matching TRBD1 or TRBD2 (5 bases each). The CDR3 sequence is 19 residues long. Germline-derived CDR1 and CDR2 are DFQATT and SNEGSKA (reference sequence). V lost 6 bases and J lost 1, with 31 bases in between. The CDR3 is CSAATLGASRSQGSYEQYF. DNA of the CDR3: TGCAGTGCCGCTACCCTAGGGGCTAGCAGGAGTCAAGGGTCCTACGAGCAGTACTTC.

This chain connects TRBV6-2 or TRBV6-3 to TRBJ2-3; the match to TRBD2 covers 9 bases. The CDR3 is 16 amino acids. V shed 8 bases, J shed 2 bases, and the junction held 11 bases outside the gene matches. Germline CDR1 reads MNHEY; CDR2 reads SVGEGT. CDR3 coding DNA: TGTGCCAGCGTCCCTACCCTAGCGGGACCCACAGATACGCAGTATTTT. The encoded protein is CASVPTLAGPTDTQYF.

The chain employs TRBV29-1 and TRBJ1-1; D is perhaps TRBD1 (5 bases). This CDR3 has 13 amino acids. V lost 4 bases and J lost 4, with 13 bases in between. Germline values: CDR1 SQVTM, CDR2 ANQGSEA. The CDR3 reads CSVVEGRFTEAFF. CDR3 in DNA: TGCAGCGTTGTTGAGGGGCGCTTCACTGAAGCTTTCTTT.

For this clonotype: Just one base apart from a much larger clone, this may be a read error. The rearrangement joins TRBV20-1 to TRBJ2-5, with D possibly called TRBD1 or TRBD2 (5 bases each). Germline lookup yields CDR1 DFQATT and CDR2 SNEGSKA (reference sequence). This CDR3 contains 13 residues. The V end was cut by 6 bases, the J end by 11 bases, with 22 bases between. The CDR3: CSARDGDRHEQYF. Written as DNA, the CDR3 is TGCAGTGCCCGGGACGGCGACCGACATGAGCAGTACTTC.

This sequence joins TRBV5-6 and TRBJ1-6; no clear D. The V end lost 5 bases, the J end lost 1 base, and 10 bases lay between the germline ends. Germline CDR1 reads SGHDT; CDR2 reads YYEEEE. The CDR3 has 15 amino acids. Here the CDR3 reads CASRPGASYNSPLHF. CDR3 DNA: TGTGCCAGCAGGCCCGGAGCTTCCTATAATTCACCCCTCCACTTT.

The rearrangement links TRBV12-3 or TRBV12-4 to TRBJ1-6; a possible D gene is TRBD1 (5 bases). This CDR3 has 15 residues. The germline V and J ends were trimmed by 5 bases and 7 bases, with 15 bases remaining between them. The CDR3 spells CASSTSTWDNSPLHF. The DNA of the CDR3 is TGTGCCAGCAGTACATCGACGTGGGACAATTCACCCCTCCACTTT.

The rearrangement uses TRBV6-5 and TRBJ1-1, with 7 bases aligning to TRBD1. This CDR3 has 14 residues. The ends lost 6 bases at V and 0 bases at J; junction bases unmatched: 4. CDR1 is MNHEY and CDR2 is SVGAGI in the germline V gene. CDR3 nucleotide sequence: TGTGCCAGCAGGGACAGGCAATTGAACACTGAAGCTTTCTTT. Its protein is CASRDRQLNTEAFF.

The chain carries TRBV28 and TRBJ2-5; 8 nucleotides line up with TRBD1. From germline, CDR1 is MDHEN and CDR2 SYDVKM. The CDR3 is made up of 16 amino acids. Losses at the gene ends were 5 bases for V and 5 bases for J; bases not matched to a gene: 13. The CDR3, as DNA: TGTGCCAGCAGTCGTATAGCCGGGACAGGAGGGGAGACCCAGTACTTC. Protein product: CASSRIAGTGGETQYF.

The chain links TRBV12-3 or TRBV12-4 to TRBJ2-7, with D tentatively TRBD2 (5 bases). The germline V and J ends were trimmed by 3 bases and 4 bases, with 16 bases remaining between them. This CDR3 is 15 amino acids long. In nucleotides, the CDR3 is TGTGCCAGCAGTTTCGGGGAAGGATTCCCGTACGAGCAGTACTTC. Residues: CASSFGEGFPYEQYF.